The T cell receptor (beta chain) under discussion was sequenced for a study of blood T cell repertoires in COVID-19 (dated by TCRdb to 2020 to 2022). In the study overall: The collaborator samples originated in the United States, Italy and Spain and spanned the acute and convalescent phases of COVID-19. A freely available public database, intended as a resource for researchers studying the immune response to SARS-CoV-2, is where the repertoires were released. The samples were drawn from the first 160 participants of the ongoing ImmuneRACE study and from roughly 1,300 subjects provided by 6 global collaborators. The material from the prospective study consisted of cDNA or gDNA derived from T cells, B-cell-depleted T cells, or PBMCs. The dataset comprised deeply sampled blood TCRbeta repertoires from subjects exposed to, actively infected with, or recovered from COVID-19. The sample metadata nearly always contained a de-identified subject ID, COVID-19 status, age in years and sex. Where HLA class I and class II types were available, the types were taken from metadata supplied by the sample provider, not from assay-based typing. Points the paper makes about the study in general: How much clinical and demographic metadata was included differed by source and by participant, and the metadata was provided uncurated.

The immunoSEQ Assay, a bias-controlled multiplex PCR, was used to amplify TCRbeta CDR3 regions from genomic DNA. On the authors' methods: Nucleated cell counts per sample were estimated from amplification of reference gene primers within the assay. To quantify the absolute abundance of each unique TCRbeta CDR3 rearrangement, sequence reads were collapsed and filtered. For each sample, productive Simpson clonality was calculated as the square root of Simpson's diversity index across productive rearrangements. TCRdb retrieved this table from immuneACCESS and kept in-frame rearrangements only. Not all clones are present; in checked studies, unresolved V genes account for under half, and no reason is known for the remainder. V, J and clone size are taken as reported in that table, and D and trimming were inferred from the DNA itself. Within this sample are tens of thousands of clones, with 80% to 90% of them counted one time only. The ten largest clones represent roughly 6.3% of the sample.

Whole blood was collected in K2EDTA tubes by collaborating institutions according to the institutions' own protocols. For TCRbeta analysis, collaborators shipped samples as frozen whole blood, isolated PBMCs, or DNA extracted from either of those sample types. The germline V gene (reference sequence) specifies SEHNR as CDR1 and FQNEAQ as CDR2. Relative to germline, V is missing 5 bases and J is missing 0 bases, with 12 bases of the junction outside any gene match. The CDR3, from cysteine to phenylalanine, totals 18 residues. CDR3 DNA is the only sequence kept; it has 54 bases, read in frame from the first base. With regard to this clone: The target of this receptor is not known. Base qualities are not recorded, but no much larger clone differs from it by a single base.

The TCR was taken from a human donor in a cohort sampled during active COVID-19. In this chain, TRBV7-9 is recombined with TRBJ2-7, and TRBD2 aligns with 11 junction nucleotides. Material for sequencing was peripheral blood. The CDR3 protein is CASSRLGTSGASSYEQYF. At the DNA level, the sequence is TGTGCCAGCAGCCGACTCGGGACTAGCGGTGCGAGCTCCTACGAGCAGTACTTC.